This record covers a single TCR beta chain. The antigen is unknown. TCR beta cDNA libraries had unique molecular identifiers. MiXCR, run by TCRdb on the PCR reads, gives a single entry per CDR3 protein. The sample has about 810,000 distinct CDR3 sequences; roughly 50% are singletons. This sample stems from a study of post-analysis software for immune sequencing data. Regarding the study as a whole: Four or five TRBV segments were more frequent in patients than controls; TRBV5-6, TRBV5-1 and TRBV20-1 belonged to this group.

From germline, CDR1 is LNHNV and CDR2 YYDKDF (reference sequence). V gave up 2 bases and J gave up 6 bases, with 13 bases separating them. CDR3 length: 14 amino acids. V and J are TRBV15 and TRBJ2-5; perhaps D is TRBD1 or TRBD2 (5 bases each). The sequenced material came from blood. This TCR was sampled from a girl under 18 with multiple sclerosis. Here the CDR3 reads CATSRWDGQKTQYF. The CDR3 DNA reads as TGTGCCACCAGCAGATGGGACGGACAAAAGACCCAGTACTTC.